The clone carrying this T cell receptor beta chain has only a few counts. Its antigen is currently unknown. Trimming removed 0 bases from V and 0 bases from J, with 12 bases in between. Germline V gene data show CDR1 as DFQATT and CDR2 as SNEGSKA (reference sequence). The CDR3 contains 16 residues. This entry comes from a study of human T cells and chemical hapten exposure. Study context: During the roughly 25-week study period, patients had diphenylcyclopropenone applied to the scalp every week. Alopecia universalis, totalis or areata was present in patients who were mostly female.

Indicated time point: patch test 3, about 24 weeks after DPC sensitization. The treatment is: therapeutic diphenylcyclopropenone sensitization with weekly scalp DPC. Whole-study findings and limits: Patch test score was positively correlated with the counts of PT1 expanded TCRs.

The study's library attached unique molecular identifiers to single cDNA molecules. One entry per CDR3 protein results from TCRdb running MiXCR on the RACE reads. The sample has fewer than 200,000 distinct CDR3 sequences; roughly 26% are singletons. V and J are TRBV20-1 and TRBJ2-1; a weak D match, TRBD2 (5 bases). The sequencing here drew on whole blood, taken in connection with sensitization to the hapten diphenylcyclopropenone (DPC). The sequence came from a young woman with alopecia areata. Some clones in this sample may be carry-over from other donors' samples. The CDR3 DNA follows: TGCAGTGCTAGAGATCGGGAAATGAGCTCCTACAATGAGCAGTTCTTC. It translates to CSARDREMSSYNEQFF.